The 30 T cell receptor beta chains below were found in one sample sequenced in a study of blood T cell repertoires in COVID-19. TCRdb keeps only in-frame clones here, not all; method: immunoSEQ multiplex PCR. The data contain about 260,000 clones, under 90% of them singletons. Material: PBMCs or T cells enriched from blood (not recorded which). The receptor set was obtained from a man aged 25-40 years with acute COVID-19.

The V call is TRBV11-2, the J call TRBJ2-5, with a possible D match to TRBD1 (5 bases). The germline V gene has CDR1 SGHAT and CDR2 FQNNGV. Trimming shortened V by 0 bases and J by 3 bases, and 17 bases separated the two germline ends. The CDR3 has 17 amino acids. CDR3 region: CASSLEGWGAREETQYF. As DNA, the CDR3 is TGTGCCAGCAGCTTAGAAGGCTGGGGCGCTAGGGAAGAGACCCAGTACTTC.

V and J are TRBV11-3 and TRBJ1-2; D uncertain. From germline, CDR1 is SGHNT and CDR2 YENEEA. V dropped 0 bases and J dropped 8 bases, with 13 bases sitting between them. This CDR3 region has 14 residues. In DNA, the CDR3 is TGTGCCAGCAGCTTAGATCTAGGAGCTGGCGGCTACACCTTC. Encoded protein: CASSLDLGAGGYTF.

The V and J genes are TRBV5-1 and TRBJ2-1; 7 bases agree with TRBD1. V shed 5 bases, J shed 5 bases, and the junction held 4 bases outside the gene matches. CDR1 and CDR2 (germline): SGHRS, YFSETQ. The CDR3 extends over 13 amino acids. CDR3 coding DNA: TGCGCCAGCAGTAGGGGGCCGGACAATGAGCAGTTCTTC. It specifies CASSRGPDNEQFF.

This clone has a single count. The chain carries TRBV5-5 and TRBJ1-5; tentatively, D is TRBD1 (5 bases). Trimming pared 4 bases from V and 7 bases from J, leaving 27 bases between. Germline assignment: CDR1 SGHKS and CDR2 YYEKEE (reference sequence). The CDR3 consists of 18 residues. The CDR3 nucleotides read TGTGCCAGCAGCCTACTCGAGGTCGGGCAGGGCCTCTCGCAGCCCCAGCATTTT. It is translated as CASSLLEVGQGLSQPQHF.

J is TRBJ1-1 and V is TRBV11-3; D is unresolved. V lost 5 bases, J lost 5 bases, and 18 bases lay in between. The CDR3 spans 15 residues. Germline V gene sequence: CDR1 SGHNT, CDR2 YENEEA. The CDR3 sequence: CASSPAGSGRTEAFF. CDR3 in DNA: TGTGCCAGCAGCCCAGCGGGGTCAGGAAGAACTGAAGCTTTCTTT. The full variable domain, in which reference TRBV11-3 and TRBJ1-1 provide the parts outside the CDR3, is EAGVVQSPRYKIIEKKQPVAFWCNPISGHNTLYWYLQNLGQGPELLIRYENEEAVDDSQLPKDRFSAERLKGVDSTLKIQPAELGDSAVYLCASSPAGSGRTEAFFGQGTRLTVV.

The chain carries TRBV11-3 and TRBJ2-1, with D possibly TRBD2 on 6 matching bases. Germline V gives CDR1 SGHNT, CDR2 YENEEA. The V end was cut by 4 bases, the J end by 4 bases, with 14 bases between. The CDR3 runs to 15 residues. The CDR3 is CASSSGRGGYNEQFF. CDR3 nucleotides: TGTGCCAGCAGCTCGGGGCGGGGAGGTTACAATGAGCAGTTCTTC.

The rearrangement uses TRBV25-1 and TRBJ1-2, with 11 bases matching TRBD1. With V trimmed by 3 bases and J by 8 bases, 5 bases remained unmatched. Germline V gene data show CDR1 as MGHDK and CDR2 as SYGVNS. The CDR3 runs to 14 residues. The DNA of the CDR3 is TGTGCCAGCAGTGACCGGGACAGGGGGATGGGCTACACCTTC. Its protein is CASSDRDRGMGYTF.

This sequence joins TRBV7-8 and TRBJ2-1; perhaps TRBD1 as D (6 bases). CDR1 is SGHVS, CDR2 FQNEAQ, per germline. V was shortened by 0 bases and J by 8 bases, with 17 bases between the two germline ends. This CDR3 spans 16 amino acids. The CDR3 nucleotides are TGTGCCAGCAGCTTAGCGCTAGGGGGAACCCTCGATGAGCAGTTCTTC. Encoded protein: CASSLALGGTLDEQFF. Full variable domain (outside the CDR3, taken from reference TRBV7-8 and TRBJ2-1): GAGVSQSPRYKVAKRGQDVALRCDPISGHVSLFWYQQALGQGPEFLTYFQNEAQLDKSGLPSDRFFAERPEGSVSTLKIQRTQQEDSAVYLCASSLALGGTLDEQFFGPGTRLTVL.

The rearrangement joins TRBV6-5 to TRBJ1-6, with D possibly matching TRBD1 (5 bases). The CDR3 is 15 amino acids. Trimming shortened V by 0 bases and J by 7 bases, and 10 bases separated the two germline ends. Germline V lookup: CDR1 MNHEY, CDR2 SVGAGI. DNA for the CDR3: TGTGCCAGCAGTTACTCGAACAGGCAGAATTCACCCCTCCACTTT. Translating it yields CASSYSNRQNSPLHF.

The J gene is TRBJ2-2, the V gene TRBV7-2; the D is unclear. CDR3 size: 13 residues. V was trimmed by 8 bases and J by 0 bases, leaving 7 bases between them. Germline CDR1 SGHTA, CDR2 FQGNSA. CDR3 nucleotide sequence: TGTGCCAGCGGGCGTACGAACACCGGGGAGCTGTTTTTT. This translates into CASGRTNTGELFF.

The CDR3 coding sequence is TGCGCCAGCAGCTCAGCCCCCGCAGGGGCCTATAATTCACCCCTCCACTTT. Residues: CASSSAPAGAYNSPLHF. The J gene is TRBJ1-6, the V gene TRBV4-1, with a weak D call TRBD1 (6 bases). V was cut by 5 bases and J by 2 bases, with 16 bases left in between. Germline V gene sequence: CDR1 MGHRA, CDR2 YSYEKL. The length of the CDR3 is 17 residues.

V and J are TRBV3-1 (or the pseudogene TRBV3-2) and TRBJ1-4, with 9 bases that match TRBD1. The junction had 6 bases not matched to a gene; V was cut back by 7 bases and J by 6 bases. This CDR3 has 14 residues. Germline V lookup: CDR1 LGHDT, CDR2 YNNKEL (reference sequence). This CDR3 is CASNQGQGHEKLFF. CDR3 nucleotide sequence: TGTGCCAGCAACCAGGGACAGGGTCATGAAAAACTGTTTTTT.

The chain's CDR3 is CASSEINRVYGYTF. CDR3 nucleotides: TGTGCCAGCAGTGAAATAAACAGGGTCTATGGCTACACCTTC. The rearrangement joins TRBV25-1 to TRBJ1-2, with D possibly being TRBD1 (6 bases). CDR1 is MGHDK, CDR2 SYGVNS, per germline. Trimming removed 2 bases at V and 4 bases at J, with 11 bases between. This CDR3 is 14 amino acids long.

The chain combines TRBV30 with TRBJ1-1; 8 bases map to TRBD1. CDR3 length: 17 residues. The V gene's germline CDR1 is GTSNPN and CDR2 SVGIG (reference sequence). The junction had 17 bases not matched to a gene; V was cut back by 3 bases and J by 5 bases. This CDR3 reads CAWREDLTTGGLTEAFF. The CDR3 DNA follows: TGTGCCTGGAGAGAGGACCTTACCACAGGGGGTTTGACTGAAGCTTTCTTT.

The chain is built from TRBV11-3 and TRBJ2-5; D is undetermined. This CDR3 is 11 amino acids long. Germline CDR1 is SGHNT and CDR2 is YENEEA. Trimming shortened V by 5 bases and J by 7 bases, and 8 bases separated the two germline ends. The DNA of the CDR3 is TGTGCCAGCAGCCTCGGTGCGACCCAGTACTTC. It is translated as CASSLGATQYF.

This clone has more than one count but fewer than ten. The genes are TRBV14 and TRBJ1-4; 7 nucleotides match TRBD1. The CDR3 contains 16 residues. Trimming took 2 bases from V and 3 from J; bases not matched to a gene: 6. Germline values: CDR1 SGHDN, CDR2 FVKESK. The CDR3 sequence: CASSQTYRGSNEKLFF. In DNA, the CDR3 is TGTGCCAGCAGCCAAACTTACAGGGGCTCTAATGAAAAACTGTTTTTT.

To note about this clone: The junction differs from germline at one of its ends, possibly a read error. In the same sample, other DNA sequences code for this CDR3. The V and J genes are TRBV5-1 and TRBJ2-2; D possibly corresponds to TRBD2 (6 bases). The CDR3 sequence is 16 residues long. Germline V lookup: CDR1 SGHRS, CDR2 YFSETQ. This CDR3 reads CASSLGLAVNTGELFF. The CDR3 coding sequence is TGTGCCAGCAGCTTGGGGTTAGCGGTGAACACCGGGGAGCTGTTTTTT.

This clone was detected only once. The chain recombines TRBV10-3 with TRBJ2-2; D is undetermined. The CDR3 consists of 12 residues. The germline V gene encodes CDR1 ENHRY and CDR2 SYGVKD. Trimming left V 0 bases short and J 7 bases short, with 3 bases between. In DNA, the CDR3 is TGTGCCATCAGTGAGTCACACGGGGAGCTGTTTTTT. This sequence encodes CAISESHGELFF.

This chain links TRBV10-1 with TRBJ1-6; TRBD1 matches 8 bases. With 10 bases clipped from V and 9 bases from J, the junction kept 8 bases outside the gene matches. Germline CDR1 reads WNHNN; CDR2 reads SYGVQD (reference sequence). The CDR3 has 13 amino acids. Here the CDR3 DNA reads TGCGCCACTGCGACAGGGGTAGGTTCACCCCTCCACTTT. It encodes CATATGVGSPLHF.

The chain employs TRBV9 and TRBJ1-2; D unresolved. The CDR3 sequence is 16 residues long. Germline V gene data show CDR1 as SGDLS and CDR2 as YYNGEE. V was trimmed by 3 bases and J by 7 bases, leaving 22 bases between them. In nucleotides, the CDR3 is TGTGCCAGCAGCGCATCTCTTGTTGGGCGTCGAAGTGGCTACACCTTC. Residues: CASSASLVGRRSGYTF.

The chain combines TRBV2 with TRBJ2-7; 7 bases agree with TRBD2. Germline V gene lookup returns CDR1 SNHLY and CDR2 FYNNEI. This CDR3 is 12 amino acids long. The CDR3 sequence: CASRSLREVTCV. The CDR3 nucleotides read TGTGCCAGCAGGTCCCTACGGGAGGTTACCTGTGTA.

This clone was seen a single time. The V and J genes are TRBV7-2 and TRBJ1-4, with D unclear. The germline V gene has CDR1 SGHTA and CDR2 FQGNSA. The CDR3 has 15 amino acids. V shed 2 bases and J shed 0 bases, with 7 bases lying between them. CDR3 loop: CASSLSRATNEKLFF. In DNA form, the CDR3 reads TGTGCCAGCAGCTTAAGCCGGGCAACTAATGAAAAACTGTTTTTT. Together with reference TRBV7-2 and TRBJ1-4, the CDR3 gives the full variable domain: GAGVSQSPSNKVTEKGKDVELRCDPISGHTALYWYRQSLGQGLEFLIYFQGNSAPDKSGLPSDRFSAERTGGSVSTLTIQRTQQEDSAVYLCASSLSRATNEKLFFGSGTQLSVL.

This chain connects TRBV5-1 to TRBJ1-4, with a possible D match to TRBD1 (5 bases). This CDR3 has 13 amino acids. Germline CDR1 reads SGHRS; CDR2 reads YFSETQ. V shed 0 bases and J shed 8 bases, with 8 bases lying between them. The CDR3 protein is CASSLEGQEKLFF. The CDR3, as DNA: TGCGCCAGCAGCTTGGAGGGGCAGGAAAAACTGTTTTTT.

V gene TRBV6-2 or TRBV6-3 combines with J gene TRBJ2-2; 7 bases align to TRBD1. The CDR3 length is 18 residues. V trimming: 5 bases; J trimming: 5 bases; junction bases outside the gene matches: 17. The germline V gene encodes CDR1 MNHEY and CDR2 SVGEGT. The CDR3 DNA sequence: TGTGCCAGCAGTAGACCCCCCACAGGGGTTGGGAAAACCGGGGAGCTGTTTTTT. Translating gives CASSRPPTGVGKTGELFF.

The chain recombines TRBV19 with TRBJ1-2; tentatively, D is TRBD1 (6 bases). This CDR3 has 13 residues. V was trimmed by 7 bases and J by 5 bases, leaving 14 bases between them. CDR1 is LNHDA and CDR2 is SQIVND in the germline V gene (reference sequence). The CDR3 sequence is CASNLGAEYGYTF. In nucleotides, the CDR3 is TGTGCCAGTAACCTGGGGGCGGAATATGGCTACACCTTC.

The chain uses TRBV18 and TRBJ2-6; 9 bases align to TRBD1. The CDR3 runs 19 residues. Losses at the gene ends were 3 bases for V and 2 bases for J; bases not matched to a gene: 11. The V gene's germline CDR1 is KGHSH and CDR2 LQKENI. DNA for the CDR3: TGTGCCAGCTCACCCGAACCCCGGGACAGGGACCCTGGGGCCAACGTCCTGACTTTC. Protein sequence: CASSPEPRDRDPGANVLTF. The full variable domain, in which reference TRBV18 and TRBJ2-6 provide the parts outside the CDR3, is NAGVMQNPRHLVRRRGQEARLRCSPMKGHSHVYWYRQLPEEGLKFMVYLQKENIIDESGMPKERFSAEFPKEGPSILRIQQVVRGDSAAYFCASSPEPRDRDPGANVLTFGAGSRLTVL.

This chain uses TRBV28 with TRBJ2-2; D remains unclear. Between the trimmed V and J ends, which lost 1 base and 7 bases, there was a span of 4 bases. The CDR3 extends over 12 amino acids. The germline V gene encodes CDR1 MDHEN and CDR2 SYDVKM. Here the CDR3 reads CASSLFVGELFF. The DNA of the CDR3 is TGTGCCAGCAGTTTATTCGTCGGGGAGCTGTTTTTT.

This chain connects TRBV12-1 to TRBJ1-5. TRBV12-1 is flagged as a pseudogene. The CDR3 has 14 amino acids. The CDR3: CASSLRGRSQPQHF. The CDR3 region has the DNA TGTGCCAGCAGCCTGAGAGGGCGGAGTCAGCCCCAGCATTTT.

The rearrangement uses TRBV7-9 and TRBJ1-6, with D maybe TRBD1 (6 bases). The CDR3 spans 15 residues. Germline V lookup: CDR1 SEHNR, CDR2 FQNEAQ (reference sequence). Trimming removed 2 bases from V and 9 bases from J, with 14 bases in between. DNA of the CDR3: TGTGCCAGCAGCTTAAACACAGGGTCAGGTTCACCCCTCCACTTT. It translates to CASSLNTGSGSPLHF.

A single count supports this clone. The chain has TRBV6-5 and TRBJ2-5, with D perhaps matching TRBD2 (7 bases). Trimming removed 11 bases from V and 3 bases from J, with 22 bases in between. The CDR3 length is 15 residues. CDR1 is MNHEY and CDR2 is SVGAGI in the germline V gene. CDR3 sequence: CAGKRVRGGEETQYF. As DNA, the CDR3 is TGTGCCGGGAAAAGAGTCAGGGGAGGGGAAGAGACCCAGTACTTC.